The T cell receptor beta chain under discussion was sequenced for a study of early T cells in non-severe SARS-CoV-2 infection. cDNA molecules, individually, were tagged with unique molecular identifiers. TCRdb reanalysed the 5' RACE reads using MiXCR and keeps one entry per CDR3 protein. The repertoire holds some 32,000 distinct CDR3 sequences, about 3.9% seen once, with roughly 8% in the top ten. This clonotype has ten or more counts. V gave up 1 base and J gave up 1 base, with 5 bases separating them. From germline, CDR1 is LGHNA and CDR2 YNFKEQ. This CDR3 has 13 residues. The chain is built from TRBV4-2 and TRBJ2-7; D is ambiguous. Sequencing was performed on whole blood. This receptor was identified in an adult who was a healthcare worker with PCR-confirmed SARS-CoV-2 infection or an uninfected control (not recorded which). This CDR3 is CASSQGLSYEQYF. CDR3 nucleotides: TGTGCCAGCAGCCAAGGGCTGTCCTACGAGCAGTACTTC.